The entry below gives a single T cell receptor beta chain sequence along with its context. Its target is unknown. The source of the sample is a study of CD8 T cell repertoires and HIV-1 epitope variants. On the study more broadly: Separate wells received one of Twenty-five Gag or Nef variant peptides. Controls were a CMV, EBV and flu peptide pool, Ebola AY9 negative control, and no-peptide well.

V lost 5 bases and J lost 4, with 20 bases in between. Looked up from germline, CDR1 is LNHDA and CDR2 is SQIVND (reference sequence). This CDR3 spans 17 amino acids. Generated by immunoSEQ multiplex PCR, the TCRdb table keeps only in-frame clones and is missing some. The sample holds under 100,000 clones; just under 75% are singletons and the top ten take roughly 24%. Study outcomes and limitations: The assay identified only TCR beta chains of antigen-proliferating T cells.

This rearrangement joins TRBV19 to TRBJ1-4; D not certain. The sequencing sample was made of uncultured baseline CD8+ T cells from peripheral blood mononuclear cells (PBMCs). The TCR comes from a male donor with HIV. The DNA of the CDR3 is TGTGCCAGTAGTCTAGGTTGGGCTGCGGATGGTAATGAAAAACTGTTTTTT. Amino acids: CASSLGWAADGNEKLFF.